The rows below give T cell receptor beta chains drawn from one sample of a study of control samples from healthy donors and cancer patients. TCRdb's table, derived via immunoSEQ multiplex PCR, lists solely in-frame clones and lacks some. The repertoire holds approximately 100,000 clones, with 80% to 95% as singletons. The source material was blood. All receptors come from a human donor in good health. The donor label of this sample is uncertain. Both conserved end residues are part of each CDR3. A D gene is named only where the DNA matches it firmly. Clone size, where shown, is once, few, many, or a class for clones that have expanded.

J: TRBJ1-3
D: .
size: .
V: TRBV5-1
CDR3: CASSLGLGTSGNTIYF
DNA: TGCGCCAGCAGCTTGGGCCTAGGGACCTCTGGAAACACCATATATTTT

J: TRBJ1-5
D: .
size: .
V: TRBV6-5
CDR3: CASSYSRVGNQPQHF
DNA: TGTGCCAGCAGTTACTCGAGGGTGGGCAATCAGCCCCAGCATTTT

J: TRBJ2-7
D: TRBD2
size: .
V: TRBV7-8
CDR3: CASSLGAGRDEQYF
DNA: TGTGCCAGCAGCTTAGGGGCGGGGAGGGACGAGCAGTACTTC

J: TRBJ1-1
D: .
size: .
V: TRBV11-3
CDR3: CASSVTGNTEAFF
DNA: TGTGCCAGCAGCGTTACGGGGAACACTGAAGCTTTCTTT

J: TRBJ1-3
D: .
size: .
V: TRBV6-2/TRBV6-3
CDR3: CASSRSSGWSGNTIYF
DNA: TGTGCCAGCAGTCGGTCCTCGGGGTGGTCTGGAAACACCATATATTTT

J: TRBJ1-4
D: .
size: .
V: TRBV3-1/TRBV3-2
CDR3: CASSQESARGKLFF
DNA: TGTGCCAGCAGCCAAGAGTCCGCAAGGGGAAAACTGTTTTTT

J: TRBJ2-2
D: .
size: .
V: TRBV4-1
CDR3: CASSQVGSGELFF
DNA: TGCGCCAGCAGCCAAGTAGGGTCGGGGGAGCTGTTTTTT

J: TRBJ1-5
D: .
size: once
V: TRBV2
CDR3: CASSLQGRDQPQHF
DNA: TGTGCCAGCAGTTTACAGGGCCGGGATCAGCCCCAGCATTTT

J: TRBJ1-3
D: .
size: .
V: TRBV7-3
CDR3: CASSLLVLGGEAGNTIYF
DNA: TGTGCCAGCAGCTTATTAGTCTTGGGGGGAGAGGCTGGAAACACCATATATTTT

J: TRBJ2-1
D: TRBD1
size: .
V: TRBV7-8
CDR3: CASSSRRPDRAGNEQFF
DNA: TGTGCCAGCAGCTCAAGACGTCCGGACAGGGCGGGCAATGAGCAGTTCTTC

J: TRBJ1-1
D: .
size: .
V: TRBV7-8
CDR3: CASRLQGWNTEAFF
DNA: TGTGCCAGCAGATTACAGGGTTGGAACACTGAAGCTTTCTTT

J: TRBJ1-2
D: .
size: .
V: TRBV27
CDR3: CASSLSAGGGYGYTF
DNA: TGTGCCAGCAGTTTATCCGCGGGGGGAGGCTATGGCTACACCTTC

J: TRBJ1-4
D: .
size: .
V: TRBV7-9
CDR3: CASSLPPGGGEKLFF
DNA: TGTGCCAGCAGCTTACCACCCGGGGGAGGTGAAAAACTGTTTTTT

J: TRBJ1-6
D: .
size: .
V: TRBV6-1
CDR3: CASSEAQFPIGKSPLHF
DNA: TGTGCCAGCAGTGAAGCGCAATTTCCGATCGGTAAATCACCCCTCCACTTT

J: TRBJ1-6
D: .
size: .
V: TRBV14
CDR3: CASSRETGPSSYNSPLHF
DNA: TGTGCCAGCAGCCGAGAGACAGGCCCGAGCTCCTATAATTCACCCCTCCACTTT